This T cell receptor (beta chain) is from a study of T cell responses to AZD1222 COVID-19 vaccine. Study results and limitations: The donors showed a predominance of white British ancestry and of females, with possible underestimation of clonal diversity.

About this clone itself: The antigen is not known.

The method was immunoSEQ multiplex PCR; TCRdb's version includes in-frame clones alone and lacks a portion of them. The top ten hold roughly 6.5% of the sample, which has 60,000 to 75,000 clones, about 80% seen once. Second doses that came at about 4 or about 12 weeks were put together. The CDR3 contains 15 residues. Germline values: CDR1 SGHRS, CDR2 YFSETQ. The ends lost 3 bases at V and 5 bases at J; junction bases unmatched: 8. This chain connects TRBV5-1 to TRBJ2-5; 9 nucleotides line up with TRBD2. The sequence was obtained from an adult who received the AZD1222 COVID-19 vaccine. Sequenced material: peripheral blood, taken 28 days after the second AZD1222 dose. Written as DNA, the CDR3 is TGCGCCAGCAGCTCACCTAGCGGGGTCGGGGAGACCCAGTACTTC. It codes for CASSSPSGVGETQYF.